Listed here are 24 T cell receptor beta chains from one sample, sequenced in a study of T cells in localized non-small cell lung cancer. Generated by immunoSEQ multiplex PCR, the TCRdb table keeps only in-frame clones and is missing some. The data contain fewer than 40,000 clones, roughly nine tenths of them singletons. The sample consisted of peripheral blood mononuclear cells, taken before any cancer treatment. The receptors derive from a man aged 40-75 years with stage III lung adenocarcinoma.

The rearrangement links TRBV28 to TRBJ2-6; 11 bases agree with TRBD1. The germline V gene encodes CDR1 MDHEN and CDR2 SYDVKM. The CDR3 is 16 residues long. V lost 8 bases, J lost 3 bases, and 6 bases stayed unmatched. CDR3 in amino acids: CASRTGGAFGANVLTF. DNA of the CDR3: TGTGCCAGCCGGACAGGGGGCGCTTTTGGGGCCAACGTCCTGACTTTC.

The V call is TRBV11-2, the J call TRBJ1-6; D call uncertain. Trimming left V 3 bases short and J 7 bases short, with 7 bases between. Germline CDR1 reads SGHAT; CDR2 reads FQNNGV. The CDR3 spans 13 residues. In nucleotides, the CDR3 is TGTGCCAGCAGCTTCGAGAGGAATTCACCCCTCCACTTT. Its protein product is CASSFERNSPLHF.

V and J are TRBV14 and TRBJ1-1; D is uncertain. V was pared by 6 bases and J by 0 bases, with 8 bases between. Germline CDR1 SGHDN, CDR2 FVKESK. CDR3 length: 13 residues. CDR3 sequence reads: CASRDGLNTEAFF. In nucleotides, the CDR3 is TGTGCCAGCAGGGACGGGTTGAACACTGAAGCTTTCTTT. The whole variable domain, filled in from reference TRBV14 and TRBJ1-1, reads EAGVTQFPSHSVIEKGQTVTLRCDPISGHDNLYWYRRVMGKEIKFLLHFVKESKQDESGMPNNRFLAERTGGTYSTLKVQPAELEDSGVYFCASRDGLNTEAFFGQGTRLTVV.

The rearrangement links TRBV11-2 to TRBJ2-7; D call uncertain. CDR3 length: 13 residues. The germline gives CDR1 SGHAT, CDR2 FQNNGV. Trimming cost V 4 bases and J 0 bases, with 7 bases left between them. The CDR3 sequence: CASSSGISYEQYF. DNA for the CDR3: TGTGCCAGCAGCTCGGGTATCTCCTACGAGCAGTACTTC.

The chain combines TRBV9 with TRBJ2-2; D call uncertain. V lost 0 bases and J 3 bases, leaving 3 bases between the germline ends. Germline loops: CDR1 SGDLS, CDR2 YYNGEE. The CDR3 extends over 13 amino acids. CDR3 residues: CASSVGDTGELFF. CDR3 sequence (DNA): TGTGCCAGCAGCGTAGGGGACACCGGGGAGCTGTTTTTT.

This chain joins TRBV10-3 and TRBJ2-7, with 10 nucleotides matching TRBD2. This CDR3 has 15 residues. Germline values: CDR1 ENHRY, CDR2 SYGVKD. V lost 4 bases and J lost 0; bases outside the gene matches: 3. CDR3 protein: CAISVSGGASYEQYF. The DNA of the CDR3 is TGTGCCATCAGTGTCAGCGGGGGGGCCTCCTACGAGCAGTACTTC.

J is TRBJ2-2 and V is TRBV7-3, with 7 bases that match TRBD2. The junction had 4 bases not matched to a gene; V was cut back by 0 bases and J by 6 bases. There are 15 residues in the CDR3. In germline, CDR1 is SGHTA, CDR2 FQGTGA. DNA for the CDR3: TGTGCCAGCAGCTTAACCCCGGGGGGTGCCGGGGAGCTGTTTTTT. Encoded protein: CASSLTPGGAGELFF.

This clone was detected once. The V call is TRBV6-1, the J call TRBJ2-2, with D maybe TRBD1 (5 bases). From germline, CDR1 is MNHNS and CDR2 SASEGT. Trimming shortened V by 6 bases and J by 1 base, and 9 bases separated the two germline ends. This CDR3 region has 14 residues. CDR3 amino acids: CASRATGNTGELFF. CDR3 in DNA: TGTGCCAGCAGGGCAACAGGGAACACCGGGGAGCTGTTTTTT.

The chain uses TRBV5-1 and TRBJ2-1; tentatively, D is TRBD2 (5 bases). V gave up 0 bases and J gave up 3 bases, with 25 bases separating them. Per the germline V gene, CDR1 is SGHRS and CDR2 is YFSETQ. The CDR3 extends over 20 amino acids. The DNA of the CDR3 is TGCGCCAGCAGCTTGGGATCACGTCCACGCTACCAACGGGGCTACAATGAGCAGTTCTTC. Its translation is CASSLGSRPRYQRGYNEQFF.

This sequence joins TRBV5-1 and TRBJ2-7, with a tentative D call TRBD2 (5 bases). V was shortened by 4 bases and J by 7 bases, with 15 bases between the two germline ends. The CDR3 extends over 13 amino acids. Germline lookup yields CDR1 SGHRS and CDR2 YFSETQ. CDR3 DNA sequence: TGCGCCAGCAGCGAGGACGGGGAAGGAGAGCAGTACTTC. This gives the protein CASSEDGEGEQYF.

The chain combines TRBV7-2 with TRBJ2-6, with D unresolved. The V gene lost 5 bases and the J gene lost 3 bases, with 14 bases spanning the gap. Germline CDR1 SGHTA, CDR2 FQGNSA. The CDR3 has 16 residues. The DNA of the CDR3 is TGTGCCAGCAGCCCGAGCACGCTGCGTGGGGCCAACGTCCTGACTTTC. This gives the protein CASSPSTLRGANVLTF.

This chain uses TRBV28 with TRBJ1-3, with a possible D match to TRBD1 (5 bases). Deletions cut 4 bases from V and 4 bases from J, with 11 bases between. Looked up from germline, CDR1 is MDHEN and CDR2 is SYDVKM. The CDR3 totals 14 residues. The CDR3 bases are TGTGCCAGCAGTTCGTCCAGGGAAGGAAACACCATATATTTT. Translated, it gives CASSSSREGNTIYF.

This chain uses TRBV2 with TRBJ1-1; no definite D call. The CDR3 has 14 residues. The V end lost 8 bases, the J end lost 0 bases, and 13 bases lay between the germline ends. Germline values: CDR1 SNHLY, CDR2 FYNNEI. The CDR3 loop is CASSWRRMNTEAFF. CDR3 in DNA: TGTGCCAGCTCTTGGCGACGAATGAACACTGAAGCTTTCTTT.

This sequence joins TRBV9 and TRBJ2-3; 11 bases align to TRBD2. With 2 bases clipped from V and 5 bases from J, the junction kept 10 bases outside the gene matches. The CDR3 consists of 17 residues. Per germline, CDR1 SGDLS and CDR2 YYNGEE. As DNA, the CDR3 is TGTGCCAGCAGCGTTCAACCTAGCGGGGGGTTACAAGATACGCAGTATTTT. Its protein product is CASSVQPSGGLQDTQYF. The full variable domain, rest sourced from reference TRBV9 and TRBJ2-3, is DSGVTQTPKHLITATGQRVTLRCSPRSGDLSVYWYQQSLDQGLQFLIQYYNGEERAKGNILERFSAQQFPDLHSELNLSSLELGDSALYFCASSVQPSGGLQDTQYFGPGTRLTVL.

V usage is TRBV10-3 and J usage is TRBJ1-5; D perhaps matches TRBD1 (5 bases). The CDR3 has 14 amino acids. V lost 3 bases, J lost 2 bases, and 8 bases lay in between. Germline values: CDR1 ENHRY, CDR2 SYGVKD. DNA of the CDR3: TGTGCCATCAGTGATAGGGACGGCAATCAGCCCCAGCATTTT. Translation gives CAISDRDGNQPQHF.

The chain is built from TRBV11-2 and TRBJ1-6; D might be TRBD1 (6 bases). The CDR3 consists of 13 residues. Germline CDR1 and CDR2: SGHAT and FQNNGV. The V end lost 3 bases, the J end lost 11 bases, and 11 bases lay between the germline ends. Here the CDR3 reads CASSLDRDTPLHF. CDR3 in DNA: TGTGCCAGCAGCTTGGACAGAGATACACCCCTCCACTTT.

This sequence joins TRBV15 and TRBJ2-7, with TRBD1 identical over 12 bases. Germline V gene sequence: CDR1 LNHNV, CDR2 YYDKDF (reference sequence). The CDR3 totals 15 residues. V was clipped by 3 bases and J by 7 bases; unmatched bases: 7. The CDR3 sequence is CATSRGGQGAREQYF. Written as DNA, the CDR3 is TGTGCCACCAGCAGGGGGGGACAGGGGGCACGGGAGCAGTACTTC.

The chain is built from TRBV9 and TRBJ2-3; D possibly corresponds to TRBD2 (5 bases). V was pared by 4 bases and J by 5 bases, with 14 bases between. Germline V lookup: CDR1 SGDLS, CDR2 YYNGEE. The CDR3 spans 14 residues. The DNA of the CDR3 is TGTGCCAGCAGCATCGGTATAGGGAGAGATACGCAGTATTTT. This sequence encodes CASSIGIGRDTQYF.

The gene calls are TRBV6-5 and TRBJ2-2; 8 bases map to TRBD2. J gave up 7 bases and V 6 bases, and 10 bases lay outside the gene matches. The CDR3 consists of 15 residues. The germline V gene encodes CDR1 MNHEY and CDR2 SVGAGI. The CDR3 reads CASSPYGGAVGELFF. CDR3 in DNA: TGTGCCAGCAGCCCTTACGGGGGGGCCGTCGGGGAGCTGTTTTTT.

The V and J genes are TRBV10-3 and TRBJ2-7, with TRBD2 matching over 7 bases. There are 13 residues in the CDR3. The V and J ends lost 8 bases and 0 bases, in that order; junction bases with no gene match: 4. Germline assignment: CDR1 ENHRY and CDR2 SYGVKD. The CDR3 spells CAIGGGSSYEQYF. The CDR3 DNA sequence: TGTGCCATCGGGGGAGGGAGCTCCTACGAGCAGTACTTC.

This sequence joins TRBV6-5 and TRBJ1-1, with D possibly matching TRBD1 (6 bases). CDR3 length: 15 residues. Germline-derived CDR1 and CDR2 are MNHEY and SVGAGI. Trimming took 5 bases from V and 3 from J, leaving 16 bases between them. The CDR3 DNA sequence: TGTGCCAGCAGTCGGGAGGGCGGGGGGCACACTGAAGCTTTCTTT. Translating it yields CASSREGGGHTEAFF.

For the CDR3, the DNA is TGTGCCAGTAGTATACGACTAGCGGGGGGTCTGAACACCGGGGAGCTGTTTTTT. Residues: CASSIRLAGGLNTGELFF. This chain links TRBV19 with TRBJ2-2; TRBD2 aligns across 13 bases. The germline V gene has CDR1 LNHDA and CDR2 SQIVND (reference sequence). The CDR3 extends over 18 amino acids. The junction had 4 bases not matched to a gene; V was cut back by 2 bases and J by 1 base.

This chain connects TRBV6-6 to TRBJ1-6; the match to TRBD1 covers 7 bases. V lost 7 bases, J lost 0 bases, and 6 bases stayed unmatched. Germline V gives CDR1 MNHNY, CDR2 SVGAGI (reference sequence). CDR3 length equals 16 residues. Here the CDR3 reads CASKGTDISYNSPLHF. For the CDR3, the DNA is TGTGCCAGCAAGGGGACAGACATCTCCTATAATTCACCCCTCCACTTT.

This sequence joins TRBV30 and TRBJ1-5; D is possibly TRBD1 (6 bases). This CDR3 has 16 residues. The germline CDR1 and CDR2 sequences are GTSNPN and SVGIG (reference sequence). Between the trimmed V and J ends, which lost 5 bases and 2 bases, there was a span of 19 bases. This chain's CDR3 is CAWSGGPRGGNQPQHF. CDR3 sequence (DNA): TGTGCCTGGTCGGGGGGGCCCCGGGGAGGCAATCAGCCCCAGCATTTT.